This paragraph covers one T cell receptor (beta chain) sequence. These data belong to a study of blood T cell repertoires in COVID-19. In the study overall: Sources were T cells, B-cell-depleted T cells, or PBMCs; the material itself was cDNA or gDNA.

The data were produced by immunoSEQ multiplex PCR, yet TCRdb's version contains in-frame clones alone and is incomplete. The sample contains fewer than 150,000 clones, more than 70% of which appear only once. The sequenced sample was peripheral blood. This TCR derives from a man aged 45-65 years with active or convalescent COVID-19.

The CDR3 loop is CASRGLSGGTYNEQFF. CDR3 DNA sequence: TGTGCCAGCAGAGGACTTAGCGGGGGAACCTACAATGAGCAGTTCTTC. This chain uses TRBV2 with TRBJ2-1, with 9 bases matching TRBD2. Germline CDR1 is SNHLY and CDR2 is FYNNEI. The CDR3 is 16 residues long. Trimming at V came to 6 bases and at J to 2 bases, leaving 8 bases not matched to a gene.